The entry below gives a single T cell receptor (beta chain) sequence along with its context. Germline V gives CDR1 SNHLY, CDR2 FYNNEI. With V trimmed by 7 bases and J by 5 bases, 5 bases remained unmatched. CDR3 length: 14 residues. These data come from a study of blood T cell repertoires in COVID-19. About the research overall: There were acute and convalescent COVID-19 samples, and they came from the United States, Italy and Spain. T cells, B-cell-depleted T cells, or PBMCs provided the cDNA or gDNA that served as material.

Per the authors' pipeline: Reference gene primer amplification in the assay estimated nucleated cell counts. Some clones are missing from TCRdb's copy, which holds only in-frame ones; the method was immunoSEQ multiplex PCR. The V and J calls and clone size are taken from that table; D and trimming were inferred from the DNA. Of fewer than 150,000 clones detected, approximately 88% appear once; the ten largest clones hold 28%. V and J are TRBV2 and TRBJ1-4; 9 nucleotides match TRBD1. This receptor was identified in a human donor in a cohort sampled during active COVID-19. The source material was peripheral blood. The chain's CDR3 is CASTTGTGNEKLFF. The CDR3 coding sequence is TGTGCCAGCACCACCGGGACAGGGAATGAAAAACTGTTTTTT. Full variable domain (missing parts from reference TRBV2 and TRBJ1-4): EPEVTQTPSHQVTQMGQEVILRCVPISNHLYFYWYRQILGQKVEFLVSFYNNEISEKSEIFDDQFSVERPDGSNFTLKIRSTKLEDSAMYFCASTTGTGNEKLFFGSGTQLSVL.